This entry features one T cell receptor beta chain sequence. Sequencing used immunoSEQ multiplex PCR; TCRdb keeps in-frame clones, though not all of them. The sample shows a few hundred thousand clones, around 86% of them seen only once. The data are from a study of blood T cell repertoires in COVID-19. Study-level information: PBMCs, B-cell-depleted T cells, or T cells were the source of the cDNA or gDNA that made up the material.

V was pared by 7 bases and J by 6 bases, with 8 bases of the junction left unmatched. Germline V gene sequence: CDR1 MDHEN, CDR2 SYDVKM. The CDR3 has 13 amino acids. Sample: peripheral blood. The sequence derives from a woman aged 40 to 50 who had recovered from COVID-19. This sequence joins TRBV28 and TRBJ1-2, with 7 nucleotides matching TRBD1. CDR3 amino acids: CASMGQRVHGYTF. CDR3 DNA: TGTGCCAGCATGGGACAGAGGGTGCATGGCTACACCTTC.